A single T cell receptor beta chain is shown here with its context. This CDR3 is 13 amino acids long. Trimming stripped 5 bases from V and 4 bases from J, with 9 bases between. The germline gives CDR1 MDHEN, CDR2 SYDVKM. Patients in Seattle were enrolled during active infection, then followed longitudinally. This entry comes from a study of blood T cell repertoires in COVID-19. Overall study context: Donors in the United States, Italy and Spain gave samples during acute or convalescent COVID-19. PBMCs, B-cell-depleted T cells, or T cells were the source of the cDNA or gDNA that made up the material.

Original methodology: Amplification with reference gene primers provided the estimates of nucleated cell counts. Measured with immunoSEQ multiplex PCR; TCRdb has only the in-frame clones, and not every one. V and J calls and clone size follow that table, whereas D and trimming were derived from the DNA. The sample comprises 400,000 to 450,000 clones, about nine tenths of which are singletons, and roughly 1.6% rests with the top ten. The chain uses TRBV28 and TRBJ1-3, with D perhaps matching TRBD1 (5 bases). Sequences were obtained from peripheral blood. This sequence originates from a woman between 35 and 50 years old with COVID-19, enrolled during active disease. The CDR3 loop reads CASSGAAGNTIYF. Written as DNA, the CDR3 is TGTGCCAGCAGTGGGGCCGCGGGAAACACCATATATTTT.